This TCR beta chain originates from a study of Ad26.COV2.S vaccination and SARS-CoV-2 variants. Background on the study: The trial was COV1001 and the donor's arm was Ad26.COV2.S.

The sample's treatment: some 19 received Ad26.COV2.S at low or high dose, single or two shots; roughly five received placebo; per-sample allocation not given. Collection of the samples took place on day 63 after the first injection of vaccine or placebo. Boston provided a donor who was an adult aged 18-55 years. An Ad26 vector expressing Wuhan-strain SARS-CoV-2 spike constituted the vaccine. Notes on this clone: Its antigen is not known.

Study findings and constraints: Placebo recipients and vaccine recipients were similar in non-spike TCR breadth.

Repertoires were generated with immunoSEQ multiplex PCR, while TCRdb's copy carries only in-frame clones and drops some. The repertoire holds 300,000 to 400,000 clones, with roughly 84% as singletons. Source: peripheral blood, taken in a trial of Ad26.COV2.S vaccine versus placebo. The sequence came from a person aged 18 to 59 who received the Ad26.COV2.S COVID-19 vaccine or a placebo.

As DNA, the CDR3 is TGTGCCAGCTCAGACCAGCAGGGTAACGGAGAAAAACTGTTTTTT. Protein sequence: CASSDQQGNGEKLFF. V gene TRBV18 combines with J gene TRBJ1-4, with D possibly TRBD1 on 5 matching bases. The CDR3 contains 15 residues. V was pared by 5 bases and J by 8 bases, with 18 bases between. Germline V gives CDR1 KGHSH, CDR2 LQKENI.